The clone carrying this TCR beta chain was observed a few times. The antigen remains unidentified. This specimen comes from a study of early T cells in non-severe SARS-CoV-2 infection. Across the whole study: Sequencing input comprised bulk RNA from unsorted whole blood; chain pairing was not available.

Findings and limits, study-wide: CD4 and private specificities were missed by VDJdb matching, which favored anti-spike CD8 responses.

Individual cDNA molecules received unique molecular identifiers during library preparation. TCRdb reprocessed the 5' RACE reads via MiXCR and lists one record per CDR3 protein. The table lists around 83,000 distinct CDR3 sequences, 10% to 15% of them singletons. Germline V gene data show CDR1 as MGHDK and CDR2 as SYGVNS. The CDR3 length is 17 residues. V shed 1 base and J shed 6 bases, with 22 bases lying between them. The TCR originated in an adult who was a healthcare worker with PCR-confirmed SARS-CoV-2 infection or an uninfected control (not recorded which). This chain links TRBV25-1 with TRBJ2-7; possibly TRBD2 for D (5 bases). The sample was whole blood, taken at baseline. CDR3 protein: CASSESWAGPSPGEQYF. CDR3 DNA: TGTGCCAGCAGTGAATCTTGGGCGGGTCCTTCCCCGGGCGAGCAGTACTTC.